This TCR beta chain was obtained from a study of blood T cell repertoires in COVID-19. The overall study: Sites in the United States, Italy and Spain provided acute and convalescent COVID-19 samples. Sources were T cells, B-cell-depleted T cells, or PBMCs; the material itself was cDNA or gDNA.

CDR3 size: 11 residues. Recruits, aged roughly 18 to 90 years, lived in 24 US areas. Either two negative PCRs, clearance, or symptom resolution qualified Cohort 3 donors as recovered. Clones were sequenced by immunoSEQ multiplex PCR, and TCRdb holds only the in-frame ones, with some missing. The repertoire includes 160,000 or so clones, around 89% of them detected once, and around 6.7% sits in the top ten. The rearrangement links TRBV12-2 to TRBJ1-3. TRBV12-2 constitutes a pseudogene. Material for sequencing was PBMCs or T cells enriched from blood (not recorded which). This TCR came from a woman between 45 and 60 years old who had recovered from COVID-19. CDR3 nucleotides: TGTGCAAGTCGCTTTAGCCCCACCATATATTTT. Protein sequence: CASRFSPTIYF.